A single sample is the source of the 24 T cell receptor beta chains below, sequenced in a study of T cell clonality in common variable immunodeficiency. Profiling relied on immunoSEQ multiplex PCR, and the TCRdb table lists in-frame clones only, not all of them. The sample has 35,000 to 50,000 clones, none seen only once. Source material: peripheral blood mononuclear cells. Receptors originate from a person aged 18 to 70 in good health.

This clone was found many times. The read halts 3 residues ahead of the CDR3 end, with the missing end drawn from the germline J gene. The chain couples TRBV12-3 or TRBV12-4 to TRBJ2-7; no clear D gene. V was pared by 2 bases and J by 6 bases, with 11 bases between. This CDR3 comprises 13 residues. This CDR3 is CASSLNLGLEQYF. Incomplete CDR3 DNA: TGTGCCAGCAGTTTAAATCTTGGCCTCGAG.

Ten or more counts support this clone. The read finishes 3 residues shy of the CDR3 end, and the germline J gene is used to complete it. The V call is TRBV24-1, the J call TRBJ1-2; D call uncertain. V was shortened by 5 bases and J by 2 bases, with 8 bases between the two germline ends. The germline V gene has CDR1 KGHDR and CDR2 SFDVKD. The CDR3 extends over 13 amino acids. This CDR3 is CATSGQENYGYTF. The CDR3 DNA, read in part, is TGTGCCACCAGTGGACAAGAAAACTATGGC.

Ten or more counts support this clone. The CDR3 goes on 3 residues after the read ends, and that part is filled in from the germline J gene. This chain uses TRBV5-6 with TRBJ2-1; D might be TRBD1 (5 bases). This CDR3 has 12 residues. V shed 4 bases and J shed 9 bases, with 11 bases lying between them. The V gene's germline CDR1 is SGHDT and CDR2 YYEEEE. The DNA read from the CDR3 is TGTGCCAGCAGCGTGGGTAGGGGTGAG. Protein: CASSVGRGE. The entire CDR3 protein is CASSVGRGEQFF.

At least ten counts were recorded for this clone. The CDR3 goes on 3 residues after the read ends, and that part is filled in from the germline J gene. The chain carries TRBV30 and TRBJ2-3; TRBD2 matches 10 bases. V gave up 4 bases and J gave up 0 bases; unmatched junction bases: 16. CDR3 length equals 19 residues. The germline V gene has CDR1 GTSNPN and CDR2 SVGIG (reference sequence). CDR3 sequence: CAWTRTSGLQRASTDTQYF. Partial CDR3 DNA: TGTGCCTGGACCCGGACTAGCGGACTACAACGAGCTAGCACAGATACG.

As concerns this clone: From the germline J gene comes the end of the CDR3, since the read stops 3 residues before it. The V and J genes are TRBV25-1 and TRBJ2-7, with TRBD2 identical over 8 bases. Germline V gene data show CDR1 as MGHDK and CDR2 as SYGVNS. The CDR3 loop spans 14 amino acids. J gave up 1 base and V 7 bases, and 6 bases lay outside the gene matches. Partial CDR3 DNA: TGTGCCAGCACGTCTAGCGGGCGGTCCTACGAG. Protein sequence: CASTSSGRSYE. From start to end, the CDR3 is CASTSSGRSYEQYF.

This clone was seen repeatedly, ten times or more. The DNA ends 3 residues before the CDR3 does, and the rest of the CDR3 is filled in from the germline J gene. The same CDR3 is also encoded by other DNA sequences in this sample. The chain combines TRBV20-1 with TRBJ1-5; D might be TRBD1 (5 bases). The CDR3 spans 15 residues. The germline CDR1 and CDR2 sequences are DFQATT and SNEGSKA (reference sequence). Deletions cut 4 bases from V and 1 base from J, with 14 bases between. The part of the CDR3 DNA that was read is TGCAGTGCTAAACCGGTGGGGGGGAGCAATCAGCCC. It is translated as CSAKPVGGSNQP. The whole CDR3 sequence reads CSAKPVGGSNQPQHF.

This clone appeared many times. The read terminates 3 residues ahead of where the CDR3 ends, so the germline J gene completes it. The chain recombines TRBV20-1 with TRBJ2-5; 12 positions agree with TRBD1. Germline-derived CDR1 and CDR2 are DFQATT and SNEGSKA (reference sequence). The CDR3 is made up of 14 amino acids. V lost 6 bases to trimming and J lost 5 bases; unmatched junction nucleotides: 7. The sequenced part of the CDR3 DNA is TGCAGTGCCTGGGACAGGGGGCAGGGGGAGACC. Amino acids: CSAWDRGQGET. The whole CDR3 sequence is CSAWDRGQGETQYF.

This clone was detected ten times or more. The CDR3 extends 3 residues past the end of the read, so its final part is completed from the germline J gene. V is TRBV2 and J is TRBJ2-2; 7 positions agree with TRBD1. V lost 6 bases to trimming and J lost 2 bases; unmatched junction nucleotides: 6. Per the germline V gene, CDR1 is SNHLY and CDR2 is FYNNEI. The CDR3 length is 15 residues. CDR3 sequence reads: CASSTGTANTGELFF. Incomplete CDR3 DNA: TGTGCCAGCAGCACCGGGACAGCTAACACCGGGGAG.

The sample holds many counts of this clone. The read terminates 3 residues before the CDR3 end, so the remaining end is supplied by the germline J gene. This chain joins TRBV20-1 and TRBJ1-6, with D maybe TRBD1 (6 bases). V dropped 0 bases and J dropped 6 bases, with 18 bases sitting between them. Germline V gene data show CDR1 as DFQATT and CDR2 as SNEGSKA (reference sequence). The CDR3 has 17 amino acids. The sequenced part of the CDR3 DNA is TGCAGTGCTAGAGACCCACAATGGGACATTGGTAATTCACCC. It translates to CSARDPQWDIGNSP. The CDR3 in its entirety is CSARDPQWDIGNSPLHF.

There are many counts of this clone. The read terminates 3 residues before the CDR3 end, so the remaining end is supplied by the germline J gene. V usage is TRBV5-6 and J usage is TRBJ1-1; 10 nucleotides align to TRBD1. This CDR3 is 12 amino acids long. The germline V gene has CDR1 SGHDT and CDR2 YYEEEE. The sequenced part of the CDR3 DNA is TGTGCCAGCAGCAAACGGGACAGGGGA. The encoded protein is CASSKRDRG. The whole CDR3 region reads CASSKRDRGAFF. The whole variable domain, filled in from reference TRBV5-6 and TRBJ1-1, reads DAGVTQSPTHLIKTRGQQVTLRCSPKSGHDTVSWYQQALGQGPQFIFQYYEEEERQRGNFPDRFSGHQFPNYSSELNVNALLLGDSALYLCASSKRDRGAFFGQGTRLTVV.

This clone was observed many times. The CDR3 goes on 3 residues after the read ends, and that part is filled in from the germline J gene. The rearrangement uses TRBV2 and TRBJ1-1; no clear D. Germline V gene data show CDR1 as SNHLY and CDR2 as FYNNEI. The CDR3 length is 16 residues. Trimming stripped 10 bases from V and 1 base from J, with 22 bases between. The part of the CDR3 DNA that was read is TGTGCCATCTCCAGCGGCGGAAAACAATCGAACACTGAA. It is translated as CAISSGGKQSNTE. The CDR3 in its entirety is CAISSGGKQSNTEAFF.

This clone was counted at least ten times. The read ends 3 residues early relative to the CDR3; the germline J gene fills the gap. This chain links TRBV24-1 with TRBJ2-3; 8 bases align to TRBD2. The CDR3 runs 21 residues. V lost 4 bases to trimming and J lost 1 base; unmatched junction nucleotides: 21. Looked up from germline, CDR1 is KGHDR and CDR2 is SFDVKD. CDR3 sequence: CATSDPGMSGRVLWGTDTQYF. CDR3 DNA, as far as it was read: TGTGCCACCAGTGACCCCGGGATGAGCGGGAGAGTACTGTGGGGCACAGATACG.

As concerns this clone: With the read ending 3 residues before the CDR3 end, the germline J gene is used to fill in that end. This chain links TRBV30 with TRBJ1-2; no firm D call. This CDR3 comprises 15 residues. Per germline, CDR1 GTSNPN and CDR2 SVGIG (reference sequence). The sequenced part of the CDR3 DNA is TGTGCCTGGAGTGTAGGCGGCCTGGACTACGATGAC. This sequence encodes CAWSVGGLDYDD. The whole CDR3 protein reads CAWSVGGLDYDDYTF.

This clone was counted at least ten times. The read falls 3 residues short of the CDR3 end, and the missing part is taken from the germline J gene. This chain joins TRBV27 and TRBJ2-3, with 9 bases matching TRBD1. The germline gives CDR1 MNHEY, CDR2 SMNVEV (reference sequence). The CDR3 totals 13 residues. V was clipped by 10 bases and J by 7 bases; unmatched bases: 9. CDR3 protein: CATPGQGTHTQYF. CDR3 DNA, as far as it was read: TGTGCCACCCCGGGACAGGGTACTCATACG.

This clone was recorded at least ten times. The read gets to within 3 residues of the CDR3 end, and the germline J gene fills in the rest. V is TRBV6-1 and J is TRBJ2-5, with D maybe TRBD2 (5 bases). V was trimmed by 4 bases and J by 2 bases, leaving 11 bases between them. Germline V CDR1 and CDR2: MNHNS, SASEGT. CDR3 length: 14 amino acids. CDR3 sequence reads: CASSAAGAQETQYF. The CDR3 DNA, read in part, is TGTGCCAGCAGTGCCGCGGGCGCACAAGAGACC.

This clone was detected only a few times. The sequenced fragment ends 3 residues before the CDR3 boundary, so the rest is inferred from the germline J gene. The chain has TRBV19 and TRBJ1-2; 7 nucleotides match TRBD1. The CDR3 covers 14 residues. From germline, CDR1 is LNHDA and CDR2 SQIVND (reference sequence). This CDR3 is CASSTGQSSYDYTF. Incomplete CDR3 DNA: TGTGCCAGTAGTACGGGACAGAGCTCCTACGAC.

At least ten counts were recorded for this clone. The read is 3 residues too short to cover the CDR3 end, so that end is filled in from the germline J gene. The chain carries TRBV14 and TRBJ1-1; D possibly corresponds to TRBD1 (5 bases). This CDR3 region has 13 residues. Germline V CDR1 and CDR2: SGHDN, FVKESK. V was cut by 1 base and J by 4 bases, with 7 bases left in between. CDR3 bases read: TGTGCCAGCAGCCAAGGACAGACCACTGAA. This sequence encodes CASSQGQTTE. The entire CDR3 is CASSQGQTTEAFF.

This clone was seen ten or more times. Coverage ceases 3 residues before the CDR3 finishes, and the germline J gene fills in the end. V and J are TRBV20-1 and TRBJ1-6; TRBD1 is a possible D gene (6 bases). This CDR3 is built from 13 residues. Trimming removed 3 bases at V and 7 bases at J, with 10 bases between. The germline V gene has CDR1 DFQATT and CDR2 SNEGSKA (reference sequence). The CDR3 bases that were read are TGCAGTGCTAGTACGACAGGAAATTCACCC. As protein: CSASTTGNSP. The CDR3, in full, reads CSASTTGNSPLHF.

Ten or more counts support this clone. The CDR3 goes on 3 residues after the read ends, and that part is filled in from the germline J gene. The chain is built from TRBV6-2 or TRBV6-3 and TRBJ1-5; weak D call: TRBD1 (6 bases). Trimming removed 4 bases from V and 4 bases from J, with 17 bases in between. Germline V gene sequence: CDR1 MNHEY, CDR2 SVGEGT. CDR3 length equals 16 residues. The sequenced part of the CDR3 DNA is TGTGCCAGCAGTTCAGGACAGACCCTGGGGAATCAGCCC. It specifies CASSSGQTLGNQP. The full CDR3 is CASSSGQTLGNQPQHF.

In this sample, this clone turned up many times. The sequence runs out 3 residues before the end of the CDR3; the remainder is reconstructed from the germline J gene. The chain carries TRBV30 and TRBJ2-3; D not resolved. This CDR3 is built from 13 residues. The V end lost 0 bases, the J end lost 4 bases, and 8 bases lay between the germline ends. Germline V CDR1 and CDR2: GTSNPN, SVGIG (reference sequence). CDR3 residues: CAWSVLVADTQYF. CDR3 DNA (partial): TGTGCCTGGAGTGTTCTAGTGGCAGATACG.

This clone came up many times. The sequenced fragment ends 3 residues before the CDR3 boundary, so the rest is inferred from the germline J gene. The chain recombines TRBV12-3 or TRBV12-4 with TRBJ2-3, with 7 positions matching TRBD2. The CDR3 sequence is 16 residues long. V shed 5 bases and J 2 bases; nucleotides not matched to a gene: 10. This CDR3 is CASSPNPGGITDTQYF. The CDR3 bases that were read are TGTGCCAGCAGTCCCAACCCGGGGGGAATCACAGATACG.

This clone was recorded many times. From the germline J gene comes the end of the CDR3, since the read stops 3 residues before it. V and J are TRBV20-1 and TRBJ2-3, with TRBD2 matching 9 bases. The CDR3 extends over 16 amino acids. The germline CDR1 and CDR2 sequences are DFQATT and SNEGSKA (reference sequence). With 4 bases clipped from V and 6 bases from J, the junction kept 14 bases outside the gene matches. CDR3 sequence reads: CSATLFAGGFSDTQYF. The CDR3 DNA, read in part, is TGCAGTGCTACTCTTTTTGCGGGAGGGTTCTCTGATACG.

At least ten counts were recorded for this clone. The CDR3 is cut off 3 residues early in the read; its end comes from the germline J gene. The chain has TRBV10-3 and TRBJ2-1, with a possible D match to TRBD1 (5 bases). Germline-derived CDR1 and CDR2 are ENHRY and SYGVKD. This CDR3 region has 15 residues. V was shortened by 6 bases and J by 2 bases, with 14 bases between the two germline ends. The part of the CDR3 DNA that was read is TGTGCCATCAGCCCAGACAGAAACGCCTACAATGAG. Translation: CAISPDRNAYNE. The full CDR3 reads CAISPDRNAYNEQFF.

This clone was detected ten times or more. The part of the CDR3 DNA that was read is TGTGCCAGCAGCTTCAACGAACTCACAGATACG. Amino acids: CASSFNELTDT. The complete CDR3 reads CASSFNELTDTQYF. The gene calls are TRBV11-3 and TRBJ2-3; D not certain. Read data end 3 residues before the CDR3 end; the end is taken from the germline J gene. V lost 3 bases, J lost 2 bases, and 9 bases lay in between. The CDR3 contains 14 residues. Germline CDR1 is SGHNT and CDR2 is YENEEA.